This T cell receptor beta chain came from a study of post-analysis software for immune sequencing data. Study results and limitations: Relative to controls, patients had several TRBV segments at higher frequency, with TRBV5-6, TRBV5-1 and TRBV20-1 among these.

Germline V gene sequence: CDR1 SEHNR, CDR2 FQNEAQ (reference sequence). Germline trimming cut 9 bases from V and 2 bases from J; bases unmatched to any gene: 8. The CDR3 loop spans 14 amino acids. Built from TCR beta cDNA, the libraries had unique molecular identifiers in them. TCRdb fed the PCR reads into MiXCR, producing one record per CDR3 protein. The sample shows approximately 360,000 distinct CDR3 sequences, around 37% of them seen only once. Notes on this clonotype: Its antigen remains unknown.

This chain uses TRBV7-9 with TRBJ1-2, with 8 bases matching TRBD1. Sequencing was performed on blood. The receptor was isolated from a girl aged 10 to 17 with multiple sclerosis. CDR3 bases: TGTGCCAGTACGGGCTCAGGGGGCAACTATGGCTACACCTTC. Translated: CASTGSGGNYGYTF.